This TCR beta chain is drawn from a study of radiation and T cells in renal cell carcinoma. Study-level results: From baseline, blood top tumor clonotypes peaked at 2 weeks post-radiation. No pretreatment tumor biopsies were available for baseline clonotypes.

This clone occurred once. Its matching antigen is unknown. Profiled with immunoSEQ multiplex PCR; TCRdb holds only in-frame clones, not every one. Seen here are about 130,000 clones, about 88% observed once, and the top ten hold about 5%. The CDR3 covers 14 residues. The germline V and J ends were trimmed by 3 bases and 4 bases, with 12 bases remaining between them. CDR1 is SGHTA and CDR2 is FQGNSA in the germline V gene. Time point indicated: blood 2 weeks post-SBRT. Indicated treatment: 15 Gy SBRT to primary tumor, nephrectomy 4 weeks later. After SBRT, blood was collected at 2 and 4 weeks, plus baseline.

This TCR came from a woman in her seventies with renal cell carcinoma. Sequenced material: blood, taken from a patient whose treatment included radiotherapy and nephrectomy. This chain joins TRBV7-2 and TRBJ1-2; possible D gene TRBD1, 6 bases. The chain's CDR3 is CASSFGQQFYGYTF. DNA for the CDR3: TGTGCCAGCAGCTTTGGACAGCAATTCTATGGCTACACCTTC.